Listed below are T cell receptor beta chains from one sample, sequenced in a study of breast tumors, draining lymph nodes, adjacent tissues. MiXCR was run by TCRdb on the multiplex PCR reads, yielding one entry per CDR3 protein. The data contain about 94,000 distinct CDR3 sequences, over 25% of them singletons. Sample: axillary lymph node tissue. The receptors were sampled from a female donor with breast cancer. Some clones in this sample may be carry-over from other donors' samples. Both conserved end residues are part of each CDR3. D genes are given only for firm matches. Size is omitted from some rows. Given values are once, few, many or a class for expanded clones.

j_call d_call clone_size v_call cdr3_nt cdr3_aa
TRBJ2-1 . many TRBV19 TGTGCCAGTAGTAGGGGGAGTTCCTACAATGAGCAGTTCTTC CASSRGSSYNEQFF
TRBJ2-7 TRBD2 many TRBV20-1 TGCAGTGCTAGTCATCGCGGGAGAGCCGGGTACGATGAGCAGTACTTC CSASHRGRAGYDEQYF
TRBJ2-6 TRBD2 . TRBV6-7 TGTGCCAGCAGTCACTCGAACAGGGGGGAGACTAGCGGGAGGTCTGGGGCCAACGTCCTGACTTTC CASSHSNRGETSGRSGANVLTF
TRBJ2-5 . many TRBV18 TGTGCCAGCTCACCCACGGTAGTGGAGACCCAGTACTTC CASSPTVVETQYF
TRBJ1-5 . many TRBV30 TGTGCCTGGGCCACGAGTAGCAATCAGCCCCAGCATTTT CAWATSSNQPQHF
TRBJ2-1 . many TRBV5-1 TGCGCCAGCAGCGGGGGTGGGGTGGGAGTATTCAACAATGAGCAGTTCTTC CASSGGGVGVFNNEQFF
TRBJ1-5 . . TRBV10-3 TGTGCCATCAGTGCTGAAACCAATCAGCCCCAGCATTTT CAISAETNQPQHF
TRBJ2-1 TRBD2 many TRBV9 TGTGCCAGTGCCCGATTCCTCTCTAGCGGGAGTTACAATGAGCAGTTCTTC CASARFLSSGSYNEQFF
TRBJ2-6 TRBD1 many TRBV6-4 TGTGCCAGCAGTGAACAGGGGGCTGGGGCCAACGTCCTGACTTTC CASSEQGAGANVLTF
TRBJ1-2 . . TRBV6-1 TGTGCCAGCAGTCAGTCGGGGGGCAGCTACTATGGCTACACCTTC CASSQSGGSYYGYTF
TRBJ2-5 . many TRBV20-1 TGCAGTGCTAGAAGCGGGCAAGAGACCCAGTACTTC CSARSGQETQYF
TRBJ2-5 . . TRBV12-5 TGTGCTAGTGGTTTGTACGGGGAGACCCAGTACTTC CASGLYGETQYF
TRBJ1-5 TRBD1 many TRBV10-3 TGTGCCTCAAAAACCGACAGGGGGCTGGGCAATCAGCCCCAGCATTTT CASKTDRGLGNQPQHF
TRBJ2-7 TRBD1 . TRBV20-1 TGCAGTGCTAACCGTGGGACAGCCATAGCCTCCTACGAGCAGTACTTC CSANRGTAIASYEQYF
TRBJ1-2 . . TRBV14 TGTGCCAGCAGCCAACGGCAATGGAGCTATGGCTACTATGGCTACACCTTC CASSQRQWSYGYYGYTF
TRBJ2-7 TRBD1 . TRBV20-1 TGCAGTGCTCACCACCGGGACAGGGGAACCTACGAGCAGTACTTC CSAHHRDRGTYEQYF
TRBJ2-1 TRBD2 many TRBV4-1 TGCGCCAGCAGCCAAGAGGCAGCGGGAGGGTACAATGAGCAGTTCTTC CASSQEAAGGYNEQFF
TRBJ2-5 . many TRBV14 TGTGCCAGCAGCCGACCTCTGGAGACCCAGTACTTC CASSRPLETQYF
TRBJ1-5 . many TRBV27 TGTGCCAGCAGTTTAGTGGTCTCTCAGCCCCAGCATTTT CASSLVVSQPQHF
TRBJ1-1 . many TRBV20-1 TGCAGTGCTAGAGATCAAGGCACTGAAGCTTTCTTT CSARDQGTEAFF
TRBJ2-5 TRBD2 many TRBV20-1 TGCAGTGCTAGCCACCGGCTAGCGGGAGTTGAGGAGACCCAGTACTTC CSASHRLAGVEETQYF
TRBJ1-4 . many TRBV9 TGTGCCAGCAGCAGCTCGGGGCAGGGAAATGAAAAACTGTTTTTT CASSSSGQGNEKLFF
TRBJ1-5 TRBD1 . TRBV24-1 TGTGCCACCAGCCCCCAAAGGGACAGGTTTAGCAATCAGCCCCAGCATTTT CATSPQRDRFSNQPQHF
TRBJ2-4 . many TRBV5-1 TGCGCCAGCAGCTTGGATCAAAACATTCAGTACTTC CASSLDQNIQYF
TRBJ1-4 . many TRBV6-2/TRBV6-3 TGTGCCAGCAGTTATCCCCCGGCAACTAATGAAAAACTGTTTTTT CASSYPPATNEKLFF
TRBJ2-1 TRBD2 many TRBV6-5 TGTGCCAGCAGTGGGGGACTAGCGGGAGTAATGAGCGTCAATGAGCAGTTCTTC CASSGGLAGVMSVNEQFF
TRBJ1-2 . many TRBV5-8 TGTGCCAGCAGCTTGATCCGGACGACATCCGGCTACACCTTC CASSLIRTTSGYTF